The rows below give T cell receptor beta chains drawn from one sample of a study of blood T cell repertoires in COVID-19. Produced via immunoSEQ multiplex PCR; TCRdb's table is partial and in-frame only. Counted here are around 400,000 clones, more than 70% occurring once; the ten biggest clones make up roughly 2.1%. The sample taken for sequencing was peripheral blood. These receptors all stem from a woman aged 55-70 years with COVID-19, enrolled during active disease. Each CDR3 is given with its conserved first and last residue. The size of a clone is reported for some rows only, either as once, few or many, or as a class for expanded clones.

clone size: .; V gene: TRBV9; J gene: TRBJ1-1; CDR3 protein: CASSGTEAEAFF
clone size: .; V gene: TRBV4-1; J gene: TRBJ1-5; CDR3 protein: CASSRAGGGQPQHF
clone size: .; V gene: TRBV5-1; J gene: TRBJ2-7; CDR3 protein: CASSPTVNSYEQYF
clone size: .; V gene: TRBV27; J gene: TRBJ2-2; CDR3 protein: CASKTVRTGAGELFF
clone size: .; V gene: TRBV7-9; J gene: TRBJ1-2; CDR3 protein: CASTERTGGYTF
clone size: .; V gene: TRBV2; J gene: TRBJ1-1; CDR3 protein: CASSAGDPEAFF
clone size: .; V gene: TRBV5-1; J gene: TRBJ2-7; CDR3 protein: CASSRGLADAYEQYF
clone size: .; V gene: TRBV12-3/TRBV12-4; J gene: TRBJ2-3; CDR3 protein: CASSLQRDTQYF
clone size: .; V gene: TRBV28; J gene: TRBJ2-1; CDR3 protein: CASSVTSGTNNEQFF
clone size: .; V gene: TRBV18; J gene: TRBJ1-2; CDR3 protein: CASSPPGTGGSGYTF
clone size: .; V gene: TRBV5-1; J gene: TRBJ2-7; CDR3 protein: CASSPPSTYEQYF
clone size: .; V gene: TRBV12-5; J gene: TRBJ2-1; CDR3 protein: CASGLLGGDAGEQFF
clone size: .; V gene: TRBV9; J gene: TRBJ2-7; CDR3 protein: CASSIGTGDEQYF
clone size: .; V gene: TRBV4-1; J gene: TRBJ1-5; CDR3 protein: CASSQEGGRPPQHF
clone size: .; V gene: TRBV7-7; J gene: TRBJ2-7; CDR3 protein: CASSFGPGGEQYF
clone size: .; V gene: TRBV11-3; J gene: TRBJ1-1; CDR3 protein: CASSRIGGIGEAFF
clone size: .; V gene: TRBV11-2; J gene: TRBJ2-5; CDR3 protein: CASSLVTGQETQYF
clone size: .; V gene: TRBV29-1; J gene: TRBJ2-2; CDR3 protein: CSVESGAPYTGELFF
clone size: .; V gene: TRBV14; J gene: TRBJ2-1; CDR3 protein: CASSPPGEPGNEQFF
clone size: once; V gene: TRBV4-1; J gene: TRBJ2-3; CDR3 protein: CASSQVGAGRTDTQYF
clone size: .; V gene: TRBV19; J gene: TRBJ1-1; CDR3 protein: CASSNQVNTEAFF
clone size: .; V gene: TRBV11-2; J gene: TRBJ1-2; CDR3 protein: CASSLDPGYGYTF
clone size: once; V gene: TRBV19; J gene: TRBJ1-2; CDR3 protein: CASSDRGRSGYTF
clone size: .; V gene: TRBV10-1; J gene: TRBJ2-1; CDR3 protein: CASSSGTGPPVDEQFF
clone size: .; V gene: TRBV12-3/TRBV12-4; J gene: TRBJ1-2; CDR3 protein: CASSFLLGGYTF
clone size: .; V gene: TRBV21-1; J gene: TRBJ2-7; CDR3 protein: CASSKGDWYPLYEQYF
clone size: .; V gene: TRBV7-3; J gene: TRBJ1-6; CDR3 protein: CASSLTDNANSPLHF
clone size: .; V gene: TRBV19; J gene: TRBJ1-5; CDR3 protein: CASSIDRSSNQPQHF
clone size: once; V gene: TRBV20-1; J gene: TRBJ1-2; CDR3 protein: CSASRRAGGGYTF
clone size: .; V gene: TRBV6-5; J gene: TRBJ1-1; CDR3 protein: CASRAFDRDTEAFF
clone size: .; V gene: TRBV18; J gene: TRBJ1-5; CDR3 protein: CASSPPSGVGQPQHF
clone size: .; V gene: TRBV3-1/TRBV3-2; J gene: TRBJ1-1; CDR3 protein: CASSQGRVNTEAFF
clone size: .; V gene: TRBV2; J gene: TRBJ2-2; CDR3 protein: CASGGLATLTGELFF
clone size: few; V gene: TRBV11-1; J gene: TRBJ1-1; CDR3 protein: CASSLGQGKTEAFF